These 30 T cell receptor beta chains were all obtained from the same sample, sequenced in a study of T cell changes during pregnancy in multiple sclerosis. TCRdb's table, derived via immunoSEQ multiplex PCR, lists solely in-frame clones and lacks some. The sample lists 60,000 to 70,000 clones; about 93% were seen once. The source was peripheral blood, collected in the third trimester of pregnancy. The receptors here all came from a female donor in good health, enrolled as a control in a pregnancy study.

The rearrangement links TRBV5-8 to TRBJ1-4; maybe TRBD1 (5 bases). Germline CDR1 reads SGHTS; CDR2 reads YDEGEE. The length of the CDR3 is 14 residues. Trimming left V 3 bases short and J 7 bases short, with 13 bases between. The CDR3 nucleotides are TGTGCCAGCAGCTCTGGACGGGGGAGTGAAAAACTGTTTTTT. The encoded protein is CASSSGRGSEKLFF.

The rearrangement joins TRBV4-1 to TRBJ2-3; D may be TRBD2 (5 bases). Per germline, CDR1 MGHRA and CDR2 YSYEKL. V shed 0 bases and J shed 2 bases, with 15 bases lying between them. The CDR3 is 17 amino acids. The CDR3: CASSQDPPGSPTDTQYF. The CDR3, as DNA: TGCGCCAGCAGCCAAGACCCCCCGGGGAGCCCCACAGATACGCAGTATTTT.

Only one count was recorded for this clone. The chain carries TRBV10-3 and TRBJ1-6, with 7 bases matching TRBD1. Germline values: CDR1 ENHRY, CDR2 SYGVKD. Trimming at V came to 6 bases and at J to 5 bases, leaving 7 bases not matched to a gene. The CDR3 extends over 15 amino acids. This CDR3 is CAIRIGRGDNSPLHF. CDR3 nucleotides: TGTGCCATCAGGATAGGCAGGGGGGATAATTCACCCCTCCACTTT.

V is TRBV28 and J is TRBJ1-6, with D possibly matching TRBD1 (5 bases). The length of the CDR3 is 15 residues. Trimming took off 3 bases at V and 6 bases at J, with 12 bases between the two ends. Germline V gene data show CDR1 as MDHEN and CDR2 as SYDVKM. In DNA, the CDR3 is TGTGCCAGCAGTTTTGGCAGGGTGGGTAATTCACCCCTCCACTTT. Encoded protein: CASSFGRVGNSPLHF.

This rearrangement joins TRBV29-1 to TRBJ1-2; TRBD1 is a possible D gene (5 bases). CDR3 length equals 12 residues. Germline values: CDR1 SQVTM, CDR2 ANQGSEA. Trimming removed 7 bases from V and 4 bases from J, with 13 bases in between. In DNA form, the CDR3 reads TGCAGCGCAGGGTCCGACTCCTATGGCTACACCTTC. Translating gives CSAGSDSYGYTF.

V gene TRBV9 combines with J gene TRBJ2-2; 7 nucleotides match TRBD1. In germline, CDR1 is SGDLS, CDR2 YYNGEE. The CDR3 spans 15 residues. With 2 bases clipped from V and 6 bases from J, the junction kept 7 bases outside the gene matches. In DNA form, the CDR3 reads TGTGCCAGCAGCGTCCGGACAGGCTCCCCCGGGGAGCTGTTTTTT. This sequence encodes CASSVRTGSPGELFF. Combining the CDR3 with reference TRBV9 and TRBJ2-2 gives the whole variable domain DSGVTQTPKHLITATGQRVTLRCSPRSGDLSVYWYQQSLDQGLQFLIQYYNGEERAKGNILERFSAQQFPDLHSELNLSSLELGDSALYFCASSVRTGSPGELFFGEGSRLTVL.

This chain uses TRBV6-5 with TRBJ2-1; TRBD2 matches 10 bases. The CDR3 spans 15 residues. Germline loops: CDR1 MNHEY, CDR2 SVGAGI. V lost 6 bases to trimming and J lost 6 bases; unmatched junction nucleotides: 8. As DNA, the CDR3 is TGTGCCAGCAGCCCTATAGCGGGGGGTTCCAATGAGCAGTTCTTC. Protein sequence: CASSPIAGGSNEQFF.

V and J are TRBV6-5 and TRBJ1-2; 9 nucleotides align to TRBD1. The CDR3 contains 15 residues. V shed 5 bases, J shed 4 bases, and the junction held 8 bases outside the gene matches. Per germline, CDR1 MNHEY and CDR2 SVGAGI. DNA for the CDR3: TGTGCCAGCAGTAAGGGACAGGGCTTCGCCTATGGCTACACCTTC. The encoded protein is CASSKGQGFAYGYTF.

CDR3 loop: CASSGGIKGQSNLASPLHF. CDR3 in DNA: TGTGCCAGCAGCGGGGGGATCAAGGGACAGTCAAATCTAGCTTCACCCCTCCACTTT. V gene TRBV7-9 combines with J gene TRBJ1-6, with 7 bases identical to TRBD1. V shed 5 bases, J shed 9 bases, and the junction held 22 bases outside the gene matches. CDR3 length equals 19 residues. The V gene's germline CDR1 is SEHNR and CDR2 FQNEAQ (reference sequence). The whole variable domain, filled in from reference TRBV7-9 and TRBJ1-6, reads DTGVSQNPRHKITKRGQNVTFRCDPISEHNRLYWYRQTLGQGPEFLTYFQNEAQLEKSRLLSDRFSAERPKGSFSTLEIQRTEQGDSAMYLCASSGGIKGQSNLASPLHFGNGTRLTVT.

The gene calls are TRBV7-2 and TRBJ2-7; 8 positions agree with TRBD1. CDR3 length: 15 amino acids. In germline, CDR1 is SGHTA, CDR2 FQGNSA. Losses at the gene ends were 2 bases for V and 0 bases for J; bases not matched to a gene: 3. CDR3: CASSLSGGPSYEQYF. The CDR3 region has the DNA TGTGCCAGCAGCTTATCAGGGGGCCCCTCCTACGAGCAGTACTTC.

The chain joins TRBV6-1 to TRBJ1-5; a possible D gene is TRBD1 (5 bases). Germline V lookup: CDR1 MNHNS, CDR2 SASEGT. V was shortened by 9 bases and J by 4 bases, with 13 bases between the two germline ends. The CDR3 sequence is 13 residues long. CDR3 DNA sequence: TGTGCCAGTGAGACAGTGGGAAATCAGCCCCAGCATTTT. This sequence encodes CASETVGNQPQHF.

The chain employs TRBV15 and TRBJ1-5, with unresolved D. Germline loops: CDR1 LNHNV, CDR2 YYDKDF (reference sequence). V shed 0 bases and J shed 1 base, with 7 bases lying between them. This CDR3 has 15 residues. CDR3 in amino acids: CATSRDRGSNQPQHF. The CDR3 DNA reads as TGTGCCACCAGCAGAGATCGGGGAAGCAATCAGCCCCAGCATTTT.

This CDR3 is CASSFVGDRDPYNEQFF. The CDR3 bases are TGTGCCAGCAGTTTCGTCGGGGACAGGGATCCCTACAATGAGCAGTTCTTC. The chain carries TRBV28 and TRBJ2-1, with 9 bases that match TRBD1. With V trimmed by 3 bases and J by 2 bases, 8 bases remained unmatched. CDR1 is MDHEN, CDR2 SYDVKM, per germline. The CDR3 contains 17 residues. Full variable domain (rest looked up from reference TRBV28 and TRBJ2-1): DVKVTQSSRYLVKRTGEKVFLECVQDMDHENMFWYRQDPGLGLRLIYFSYDVKMKEKGDIPEGYSVSREKKERFSLILESASTNQTSMYLCASSFVGDRDPYNEQFFGPGTRLTVL.

In its sample, this clone was seen a few times. The V and J genes are TRBV4-1 and TRBJ1-6, with a weak D call TRBD1 (5 bases). This CDR3 comprises 16 residues. The V end lost 0 bases, the J end lost 9 bases, and 15 bases lay between the germline ends. Germline V CDR1 and CDR2: MGHRA, YSYEKL. The CDR3 region is CASSQDSSQGISPLHF. The CDR3 coding sequence is TGCGCCAGCAGCCAAGATTCGAGCCAGGGAATTTCACCCCTCCACTTT.

The chain combines TRBV9 with TRBJ1-3, with TRBD1 identical over 8 bases. V shed 0 bases, J shed 7 bases, and the junction held 6 bases outside the gene matches. The germline V gene encodes CDR1 SGDLS and CDR2 YYNGEE. The CDR3 is made up of 15 amino acids. Here the CDR3 DNA reads TGTGCCAGCAGCGTAGTTGGGACAGGAGGGAACACCATATATTTT. Residues: CASSVVGTGGNTIYF.

V gene TRBV5-5 combines with J gene TRBJ1-5; weak D call: TRBD1 (6 bases). Germline values: CDR1 SGHKS, CDR2 YYEKEE (reference sequence). V was cut by 4 bases and J by 9 bases, with 17 bases left in between. The CDR3 contains 14 residues. CDR3 in amino acids: CASSHKTGSRPQHF. The DNA of the CDR3 is TGTGCCAGCAGCCACAAAACAGGGTCGAGGCCCCAGCATTTT.

The gene calls are TRBV7-9 and TRBJ1-4; D call uncertain. Germline V gene data show CDR1 as SEHNR and CDR2 as FQNEAQ (reference sequence). V lost 3 bases, J lost 4 bases, and 12 bases lay in between. The CDR3 contains 15 residues. The CDR3 DNA is TGTGCCAGCAGCTTGGGCGCGCGGGTTAATGAAAAACTGTTTTTT. Residues: CASSLGARVNEKLFF. The full variable domain, its missing parts supplied by reference TRBV7-9 and TRBJ1-4, is DTGVSQNPRHKITKRGQNVTFRCDPISEHNRLYWYRQTLGQGPEFLTYFQNEAQLEKSRLLSDRFSAERPKGSFSTLEIQRTEQGDSAMYLCASSLGARVNEKLFFGSGTQLSVL.

The chain employs TRBV7-9 and TRBJ1-2, with 7 bases identical to TRBD1. This CDR3 is 12 amino acids long. V dropped 7 bases and J dropped 7; count of bases not matched to a gene: 6. Germline loops: CDR1 SEHNR, CDR2 FQNEAQ (reference sequence). In DNA, the CDR3 is TGTGCCAGCACCGACAGGGAAAGTGGCTACACCTTC. This encodes CASTDRESGYTF.

The gene calls are TRBV11-3 and TRBJ2-1, with 7 bases aligning to TRBD1. Per germline, CDR1 SGHNT and CDR2 YENEEA. This CDR3 comprises 16 residues. With 4 bases clipped from V and 1 base from J, the junction kept 7 bases outside the gene matches. CDR3 bases: TGTGCCAGCAGCTCGGGACAGTCGATATCCTACAATGAGCAGTTCTTC. Protein sequence: CASSSGQSISYNEQFF.

The V and J genes are TRBV7-8 and TRBJ1-4, with 8 bases aligning to TRBD1. The CDR3 runs 14 residues. The germline CDR1 and CDR2 sequences are SGHVS and FQNEAQ. V was pared by 3 bases and J by 4 bases, with 1 base of the junction left unmatched. The CDR3 sequence is CASSFTGGNEKLFF. CDR3 nucleotides: TGTGCCAGCAGCTTTACAGGGGGTAATGAAAAACTGTTTTTT.

This rearrangement joins TRBV7-9 to TRBJ1-2; the D gene is possibly TRBD1 (6 bases). This CDR3 region has 11 residues. V lost 6 bases to trimming and J lost 7 bases, with 9 bases between them. Germline CDR1 and CDR2: SEHNR and FQNEAQ (reference sequence). CDR3 sequence: CASSSGVGYTF. The CDR3 DNA reads TGTGCCAGCAGTTCAGGGGTTGGCTACACCTTC.

V and J are TRBV6-6 and TRBJ1-5; TRBD1 is a possible D gene (6 bases). CDR1 is MNHNY and CDR2 is SVGAGI in the germline V gene (reference sequence). V gave up 6 bases and J gave up 5 bases, with 8 bases separating them. The CDR3 length is 12 residues. DNA for the CDR3: TGTGCCAGCAGGAACAGGGATCAGCCCCAGCATTTT. Translating it yields CASRNRDQPQHF.

The V and J genes are TRBV5-4 and TRBJ1-2, with 8 bases aligning to TRBD1. Germline CDR1 and CDR2: SGHNT and YYREEE (reference sequence). The V segment lost 4 bases and the J segment 4 bases; nucleotides outside the gene matches: 9. This CDR3 has 15 residues. CDR3: CASSKKTGALYGYTF. The CDR3 DNA sequence: TGTGCCAGCAGCAAGAAGACAGGGGCTCTCTATGGCTACACCTTC.

V and J are TRBV15 and TRBJ2-7, with a weak D call TRBD2 (6 bases). CDR1 is LNHNV and CDR2 is YYDKDF in the germline V gene (reference sequence). With 0 bases removed from V and 5 bases from J, the gap between germline ends came to 14 bases. The CDR3 sequence is 15 residues long. The CDR3 region is CATSREDVGGNEQYF. The CDR3 coding sequence is TGTGCCACCAGCAGAGAAGATGTGGGGGGTAACGAGCAGTACTTC.

This clone was detected only a few times. The V gene is TRBV4-2, the J gene TRBJ1-5, with D uncertain. CDR3 size: 13 residues. V lost 0 bases, J lost 4 bases, and 4 bases lay in between. Germline V CDR1 and CDR2: LGHNA, YNFKEQ. The CDR3 is CASSQDNNQPQHF. CDR3 in DNA: TGTGCCAGCAGCCAAGATAATAATCAGCCCCAGCATTTT.

This sequence joins TRBV5-3 and TRBJ1-2; TRBD1 matches at 8 bases. TRBV5-3 is flagged as an ORF with uncertain function. The junction had 6 bases not matched to a gene; V was cut back by 4 bases and J by 4 bases. The CDR3 runs to 14 residues. For the CDR3, the DNA is TGTGCCAGAAGCCGGACAGGGCTCGGCTATGGCTACACCTTC. It specifies CARSRTGLGYGYTF.

This clone was detected only a few times. The chain combines TRBV28 with TRBJ1-1, with D maybe TRBD1 (6 bases). The CDR3 totals 13 residues. Trimming shortened V by 4 bases and J by 5 bases, and 11 bases separated the two germline ends. Germline loops: CDR1 MDHEN, CDR2 SYDVKM. The chain's CDR3 is CASSWTERTEAFF. The CDR3 DNA reads TGTGCCAGCAGTTGGACAGAGAGGACTGAAGCTTTCTTT.

This clone came up once. The J gene is TRBJ1-4, the V gene TRBV30; D remains ambiguous. The CDR3 is made up of 15 amino acids. V shed 3 bases and J shed 0 bases, with 11 bases lying between them. In germline, CDR1 is GTSNPN, CDR2 SVGIG (reference sequence). Here the CDR3 DNA reads TGTGCCTGGAGCCCCTCCCGTGCAACTAATGAAAAACTGTTTTTT. Protein sequence: CAWSPSRATNEKLFF. Filled out from reference TRBV30 and TRBJ1-4, the complete variable domain reads SQTIHQWPATLVQPVGSPLSLECTVEGTSNPNLYWYRQAAGRGLQLLFYSVGIGQISSEVPQNLSASRPQDRQFILSSKKLLLSDSGFYLCAWSPSRATNEKLFFGSGTQLSVL.

J is TRBJ2-1 and V is TRBV18; D may be TRBD1 (7 bases). The germline gives CDR1 KGHSH, CDR2 LQKENI. The V and J ends lost 0 bases and 8 bases respectively, with 17 bases between them. This CDR3 is built from 16 residues. The DNA for the CDR3 is TGTGCCAGCTCACCACCGGGGGGACAGTCCTTTCATGAGCAGTTCTTC. This encodes CASSPPGGQSFHEQFF.

This rearrangement joins TRBV28 to TRBJ1-6, with D possibly matching TRBD1 (6 bases). V lost 6 bases and J 2 bases, leaving 17 bases between the germline ends. The CDR3 spans 17 residues. Germline CDR1 and CDR2: MDHEN and SYDVKM. CDR3 nucleotide sequence: TGTGCCAGCAGCCATGGGGGGGCCCCAACCTATAATTCACCCCTCCACTTT. Residues: CASSHGGAPTYNSPLHF. The full variable domain, in which reference TRBV28 and TRBJ1-6 provide the parts outside the CDR3, is DVKVTQSSRYLVKRTGEKVFLECVQDMDHENMFWYRQDPGLGLRLIYFSYDVKMKEKGDIPEGYSVSREKKERFSLILESASTNQTSMYLCASSHGGAPTYNSPLHFGNGTRLTVT.